This TCR beta chain was sequenced in a study of T cells in Graves' hyperthyroidism and ophthalmopathy. J lost 0 bases, V lost 2 bases, and 20 bases had no gene match. CDR1 is SGHTA, CDR2 FQGNSA, per germline. This CDR3 has 21 residues. TCR beta CDR3 sequences were amplified from RNA transcripts. HTBI primers were the set used in a first-round RT-PCR of the TCR CDR3. TCRdb reprocessed the multiplex PCR reads with MiXCR, giving one entry per CDR3 protein. The sample shows under 450,000 distinct CDR3 sequences, 15% to 20% of them seen only once. The receptor was derived from a woman aged 25 to 45 with Graves' hyperthyroidism that later progressed to Graves' ophthalmopathy. J is TRBJ1-2 and V is TRBV7-2; 8 nucleotides match TRBD1. The sample taken for sequencing was blood. Here the CDR3 reads CASSLTEVPHQGAGANYGYTF. The CDR3 DNA reads TGTGCCAGCAGCTTAACCGAGGTGCCACATCAGGGGGCTGGAGCTAACTATGGCTACACCTTC.